This T cell receptor (beta chain) derives from a study of cytotoxic CD8 clonotypes in ibrutinib-treated CLL. General observations from the study: Baseline clonality, higher than in age-matched healthy donors, tracked circulating CD8+ T-cell counts.

Produced via immunoSEQ multiplex PCR; TCRdb's table is partial and in-frame only. This sample has some 200,000 clones, with about 75% found just once. Details on this clone: Its antigen is unknown.

The CDR3 has 16 residues. Germline values: CDR1 SGHAT, CDR2 FQNNGV. The V gene lost 5 bases and the J gene lost 4 bases, with 19 bases spanning the gap. The material sequenced was PBMCs, taken after 12 months of ibrutinib treatment. The V call is TRBV11-2, the J call TRBJ2-3; maybe TRBD2 (7 bases). This clonotype was obtained from a human donor with chronic lymphocytic leukemia. Here the CDR3 reads CASSALPRGASDTQYF. For the CDR3, the DNA is TGTGCCAGCAGCGCCCTTCCCCGGGGGGCCTCAGATACGCAGTATTTT.